These T cell receptor beta chains were read from a single sample in a study of T-cell reconstitution after alpha-beta-depleted transplantation in children. TCRdb called the PCR reads again in MiXCR, with one record for every CDR3 protein. The table has about 340,000 distinct CDR3 sequences, 9% to 12% seen once. Sequenced material: PBMCs from the stem cell graft donor, taken from the stem cell graft. Receptors originate from a human donor who donated a stem cell graft to a child with acute lymphoblastic leukemia. The CDR3 runs from the conserved cysteine through the conserved F or W. A D gene is named only where the DNA matches it firmly. Clone sizes are given selectively: once, few, many, or a class where the clone is expanded.

V gene,J gene,D gene,clone size,CDR3 protein,CDR3 DNA
TRBV7-2,TRBJ2-7,TRBD1,few,CASSQGAMRNYEQYF,TGTGCCAGCAGCCAGGGGGCTATGCGGAACTACGAGCAGTACTTC
TRBV5-1,TRBJ2-7,.,few,CASSLLPLAEAYEQYF,TGCGCCAGCAGCCTACTGCCTTTAGCGGAGGCCTACGAGCAGTACTTC
TRBV7-9,TRBJ1-4,.,few,CASSLGDTRGEKLFF,TGTGCCAGCAGCTTGGGCGACACCAGGGGTGAAAAACTGTTTTTT
TRBV20-1,TRBJ2-7,TRBD2,.,CSARDPGGPNEQYF,TGCAGTGCTAGAGATCCGGGAGGGCCGAACGAGCAGTACTTC
TRBV12-3/TRBV12-4,TRBJ2-7,TRBD2,.,CASSPGLAGPEQYF,TGTGCCAGCAGTCCGGGACTAGCGGGACCCGAGCAGTACTTC
TRBV6-5,TRBJ2-3,.,.,CASSYSGDITDTQYF,TGTGCCAGCAGTTACTCGGGTGACATCACAGATACGCAGTATTTT
TRBV4-1,TRBJ2-7,TRBD1,few,CASSQEGTGGYYEQYF,TGCGCCAGCAGCCAAGAAGGGACAGGGGGTTACTACGAGCAGTACTTC
TRBV6-2/TRBV6-3,TRBJ2-7,.,.,CASTNPRTPLGFEQYF,TGTGCCAGCACTAACCCCAGGACCCCCCTAGGTTTCGAGCAGTACTTC
TRBV6-1,TRBJ2-7,.,many,CASSEGTSYEQYF,TGTGCCAGCAGTGAAGGTACCTCCTACGAGCAGTACTTC
TRBV5-1,TRBJ1-2,TRBD1,few,CASSLDGGQEGYTF,TGCGCCAGCAGCTTGGACGGGGGACAGGAGGGCTACACCTTC
TRBV28,TRBJ2-1,.,many,CASSLRVNEQFF,TGTGCCAGCAGTCTCAGGGTTAATGAGCAGTTCTTC
TRBV5-1,TRBJ1-4,TRBD1,few,CASSLAGDRGEKLFF,TGCGCCAGCAGCTTGGCCGGGGACAGGGGCGAAAAACTGTTTTTT
TRBV19,TRBJ2-7,.,few,CASSSPGQYYEQYF,TGTGCCAGTAGCTCGCCAGGACAGTACTACGAGCAGTACTTC
TRBV20-1,TRBJ2-1,TRBD2,many,CSASGLAGEVEQFF,TGCAGTGCTTCCGGACTAGCGGGAGAAGTTGAGCAGTTCTTC
TRBV4-1,TRBJ2-6,.,.,CASRSQGANVLTF,TGCGCCAGCAGAAGCCAGGGGGCCAACGTCCTGACTTTC
TRBV11-2,TRBJ2-1,TRBD1,.,CASSEDRGYEQFF,TGTGCCAGCAGCGAGGACAGGGGCTATGAGCAGTTCTTC
TRBV7-9,TRBJ2-7,TRBD2,.,CASSFGEGLNEQYF,TGTGCCAGCAGCTTTGGGGAGGGCCTAAACGAGCAGTACTTC
TRBV18,TRBJ2-1,.,few,CASSPGVPHSQANEQFF,TGTGCCAGCTCACCAGGTGTACCCCACTCTCAAGCAAATGAGCAGTTCTTC
TRBV12-5,TRBJ2-5,.,.,CASGSAVQETQYF,TGTGCTAGTGGTTCGGCAGTCCAAGAGACCCAGTACTTC
TRBV7-3,TRBJ2-2,.,.,CASSSGRNTGELFF,TGTGCCAGCAGCTCAGGCCGGAACACCGGGGAGCTGTTTTTT
TRBV7-9,TRBJ2-1,.,many,CASSFSSPYNEQFF,TGTGCCAGCAGCTTTTCCTCTCCCTACAATGAGCAGTTCTTC
TRBV4-1,TRBJ2-7,.,few,CASSQGPRYEQYF,TGCGCCAGCAGCCAAGGACCGCGCTACGAGCAGTACTTC
TRBV4-2,TRBJ1-2,TRBD1,many,CASSQDDRDYGYTF,TGTGCCAGCAGCCAAGACGACAGGGACTATGGCTACACCTTC
TRBV28,TRBJ2-7,.,few,CASSSSEGGEQYF,TGTGCCAGCAGTTCCTCGGAGGGGGGCGAGCAGTACTTC
TRBV20-1,TRBJ1-4,.,many,CSAKKPTNEKLFF,TGCAGTGCTAAAAAACCTACGAATGAAAAACTGTTTTTT
TRBV7-8,TRBJ2-3,.,.,CASSFLVWDTQYF,TGTGCCAGCAGTTTCCTCGTTTGGGATACGCAGTATTTT
TRBV20-1,TRBJ2-1,.,.,CSAVGHASYNEQFF,TGCAGTGCTGTCGGTCACGCCTCCTACAATGAGCAGTTCTTC
TRBV20-1,TRBJ2-7,.,.,CSALGRGSYEQYF,TGCAGTGCTCTGGGGAGGGGGTCATACGAGCAGTACTTC
TRBV7-9,TRBJ2-1,.,.,CASSFSQGAYNEQFF,TGTGCCAGCAGCTTCTCACAGGGAGCCTACAATGAGCAGTTCTTC
TRBV24-1,TRBJ2-3,TRBD2,.,CATSDFAGGIEDTQYF,TGTGCCACCAGTGATTTCGCGGGAGGGATAGAAGATACGCAGTATTTT
TRBV6-1,TRBJ1-6,.,.,CASSEDSAASYNSPLHF,TGTGCCAGCAGTGAGGATTCGGCGGCCTCCTATAATTCACCCCTCCACTTT
TRBV6-2/TRBV6-3,TRBJ2-2,.,.,CASSYQAYTNTGELFF,TGTGCCAGCAGTTACCAGGCCTATACGAACACCGGGGAGCTGTTTTTT
TRBV5-1,TRBJ1-1,.,many,CASSLIQGPKDTEAFF,TGCGCCAGCAGCTTGATACAGGGCCCAAAGGACACTGAAGCTTTCTTT
TRBV6-6,TRBJ2-7,.,.,CASSPASYEQYF,TGTGCCAGCAGCCCGGCCTCCTACGAGCAGTACTTC
TRBV7-2,TRBJ2-7,TRBD1,.,CASSTTGPQYF,TGTGCCAGCAGCACGACAGGGCCGCAGTACTTC
TRBV7-2,TRBJ2-5,.,.,CASSLVEGGQYF,TGTGCCAGCAGCTTAGTTGAGGGGGGCCAGTACTTC
TRBV15,TRBJ1-5,.,.,CATSRAPRNEQLNQPQHF,TGTGCCACCAGCAGAGCCCCCAGGAACGAACAGCTCAATCAGCCCCAGCATTTT
TRBV19,TRBJ2-1,TRBD2,.,CASKRSGIYNEQFF,TGTGCCAGTAAGCGTAGCGGGATTTACAATGAGCAGTTCTTC
TRBV7-9,TRBJ1-6,.,few,CASSFLRDNSPLHF,TGTGCCAGCAGCTTTCTCAGGGATAATTCACCCCTCCACTTT
TRBV12-3/TRBV12-4,TRBJ2-7,.,few,CASSFGHPEQYF,TGTGCCAGCAGCTTCGGACACCCGGAGCAGTACTTC
TRBV20-1,TRBJ1-5,.,few,CSVRRGVSNQPQHF,TGCAGTGTGAGACGGGGGGTTAGCAATCAGCCCCAGCATTTT
TRBV29-1,TRBJ1-1,.,few,CSGGAQGNTEAFF,TGCAGCGGCGGGGCCCAGGGGAACACTGAAGCTTTCTTT
TRBV5-1,TRBJ1-4,TRBD1,few,CASSLYPGQGDEKLFF,TGCGCCAGCAGCTTGTACCCGGGACAGGGCGATGAAAAACTGTTTTTT